This section outlines one T cell receptor beta chain sequence together with its context. This sample was included in a study of OX40 agonist ivuxolimab in advanced cancers. Study in general: Anti-PD-1, anti-PD-L1 or anti-CTLA-4 therapy given earlier was allowed, and roughly 38% had some.

The method was immunoSEQ multiplex PCR; TCRdb's version includes in-frame clones alone and lacks a portion of them. The table lists about 27,000 clones, around nine tenths of them singletons. Trimming removed 2 bases at V and 3 bases at J, with 16 bases between. The CDR3 sequence is 17 residues long. CDR1 SGHVS and CDR2 FQNEAQ come from the germline V gene. The J gene is TRBJ1-4, the V gene TRBV7-8, with D perhaps matching TRBD1 (5 bases). Here the sequenced sample was CD4+ or CD8+ T cells sorted from blood, taken in a trial of the OX40 agonist ivuxolimab. The TCR sequence derives from an adult with an advanced solid tumor such as melanoma, head and neck, liver or kidney cancer. Here the CDR3 reads CASSLPPAGGPNEKLFF. The CDR3 DNA is TGTGCCAGCAGCTTACCACCGGCTGGGGGTCCTAATGAAAAACTGTTTTTT.